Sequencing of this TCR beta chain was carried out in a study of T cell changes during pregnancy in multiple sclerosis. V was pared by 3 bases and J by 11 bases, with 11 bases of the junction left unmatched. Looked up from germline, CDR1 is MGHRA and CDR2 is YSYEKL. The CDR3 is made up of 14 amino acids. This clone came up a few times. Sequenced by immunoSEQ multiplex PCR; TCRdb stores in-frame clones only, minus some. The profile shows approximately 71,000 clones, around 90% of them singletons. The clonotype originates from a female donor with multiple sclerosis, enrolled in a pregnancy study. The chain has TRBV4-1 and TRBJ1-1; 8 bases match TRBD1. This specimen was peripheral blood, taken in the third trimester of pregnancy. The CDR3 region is CASSQSGRTGRAFF. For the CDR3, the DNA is TGCGCCAGCAGCCAGTCGGGACGGACAGGGAGGGCTTTCTTT.